A single T cell receptor beta chain is shown here with its context. The antigen is not known. The data stem from a study of Tregs in tolerant kidney transplant recipients. Only in-frame clones appear in the TCRdb table, and some are missing; sequencing was by immunoSEQ multiplex PCR. The sample includes 60,000 to 65,000 clones, 95% to 98% seen only once; the top ten take 0.34%. Per germline, CDR1 ENHRY and CDR2 SYGVKD. CDR3 size: 13 residues. The junction had 5 bases not matched to a gene; V was cut back by 4 bases and J by 8 bases. Study findings and constraints: Tregs expanded with activated donor B cells seemed most donor-specific. Donor-specific Treg expansion exceeded global Treg expansion in tolerant patients, suggesting antigen drive.

Unstimulated regulatory T cells (CD4+CD25+CD127-), CD4+CD25- non-regulatory cells, CD4 and CD8 cells were FACS-sorted from thawed PBMCs. The chain recombines TRBV10-3 with TRBJ2-1; 7 positions match TRBD1. This clonotype originated in a human donor who received a combined kidney and bone marrow transplant. Material: Tregs from blood, obtained before the transplant. The DNA for the CDR3 is TGTGCCATCAGTGGACAGGGTAGAGATGAGCAGTTCTTC. It translates to CAISGQGRDEQFF.